Listed below are T cell receptor beta chains from one sample, sequenced in a study of blood T cells in healthy people across ages. TCRdb independently ran MiXCR on the 5' RACE reads; one entry per CDR3 protein. The data hold around 820,000 distinct CDR3 sequences, with roughly 25% observed a single time. These data also featured in a second study, about T cells of mothers and their children.

Source material: blood. The receptors derive from a boy aged 5-17 years in good health. CDR3s include the opening cysteine and the closing phenylalanine or tryptophan. Fields, in order: clone size, V gene, J gene, D gene, CDR3 DNA, CDR3 protein. D genes are given only for firm matches. The size of a clone is reported for some rows only, either as once, few or many, or as a class for expanded clones.

size: .
V: TRBV7-2
J: TRBJ2-5
D: .
DNA: TGTGCCAGCAGCTTAGCGCCCGGGCAGACCCAGTACTTC
CDR3: CASSLAPGQTQYF

size: .
V: TRBV20-1
J: TRBJ2-7
D: .
DNA: TGCAGTGCTAGAAGCGGAGCCTCCTTCTCCTACGAGCAGTACTTC
CDR3: CSARSGASFSYEQYF

size: few
V: TRBV29-1
J: TRBJ2-5
D: TRBD2
DNA: TGCAGCGTTGAAGATGCTCCTAGCGGGGGGACCCAGTACTTC
CDR3: CSVEDAPSGGTQYF

size: .
V: TRBV5-1
J: TRBJ2-1
D: TRBD2
DNA: TGCGCCAGCAGCTTCCCTGGCTCTAGCGGGAGCCTGAATGAGCAGTTCTTC
CDR3: CASSFPGSSGSLNEQFF

size: few
V: TRBV7-8
J: TRBJ1-3
D: TRBD1
DNA: TGTGCCAGCAGCCGCCAGGGGGAGAAGAACACCATATATTTT
CDR3: CASSRQGEKNTIYF

size: .
V: TRBV5-5
J: TRBJ2-6
D: .
DNA: TGTGCCAGCAGCTTTTGGACGGCCGGGGCCAACGTCCTGACTTTC
CDR3: CASSFWTAGANVLTF

size: few
V: TRBV7-6
J: TRBJ2-6
D: .
DNA: TGTGCCAGCAGCCAGGGGGGGCGTACGAGCTCTGGGGCCAACGTCCTGACTTTC
CDR3: CASSQGGRTSSGANVLTF

size: .
V: TRBV4-3
J: TRBJ1-1
D: TRBD1
DNA: TGCGCCAGCAGCCACCCGGCGGGACAGGGGTTGGCTGAAGCTTTCTTT
CDR3: CASSHPAGQGLAEAFF

size: few
V: TRBV29-1
J: TRBJ2-7
D: .
DNA: TGCAGCGCCCTAGGGGAAAACTACGAGCAGTACTTC
CDR3: CSALGENYEQYF

size: .
V: TRBV4-3
J: TRBJ1-2
D: .
DNA: TGCGCCAGCAGCCAAGAGGACACTTCCTCCCCCTATGGCTACACCTTC
CDR3: CASSQEDTSSPYGYTF

size: .
V: TRBV18
J: TRBJ2-5
D: TRBD2
DNA: TGTGCCAGCTCACCACTCCTAGCGGGGGAACAAGAGACCCAGTACTTC
CDR3: CASSPLLAGEQETQYF

size: .
V: TRBV4-2
J: TRBJ1-1
D: .
DNA: TGTGCCAGCAGCCAAGCCCAGTACACTGAAGCTTTCTTT
CDR3: CASSQAQYTEAFF

size: .
V: TRBV30
J: TRBJ1-3
D: .
DNA: TGTGCCTGGACCCGGCTTTCTGGAAACACCATATATTTT
CDR3: CAWTRLSGNTIYF

size: few
V: TRBV7-6
J: TRBJ1-2
D: .
DNA: TGTGCCAGCAGCTCTTTGCCTAGGCAGACGTCCCGGGATAGCTATGGCTACACCTTC
CDR3: CASSSLPRQTSRDSYGYTF

size: .
V: TRBV5-5
J: TRBJ2-5
D: TRBD2
DNA: TGTGCCAGCAACTGGCGAGCGGGGGTGTCGGAGACCCAGTACTTC
CDR3: CASNWRAGVSETQYF

size: .
V: TRBV20-1
J: TRBJ2-7
D: .
DNA: TGCAGTGCTCCAGCCCCGGACAGCTATCAAACCTACGAGCAGTACTTC
CDR3: CSAPAPDSYQTYEQYF

size: few
V: TRBV27
J: TRBJ1-5
D: .
DNA: TGTGCCAGCAGTTTTGAGGAGAATCAGCCCCAGCATTTT
CDR3: CASSFEENQPQHF

size: .
V: TRBV6-6
J: TRBJ2-1
D: .
DNA: TGTGCCAGCAGTTACGAGGTCAATGAGCAGTTCTTC
CDR3: CASSYEVNEQFF

size: .
V: TRBV27
J: TRBJ2-1
D: .
DNA: TGTGCCAGCAGTTTAGACAGCCCCAATGAGCAGTTCTTC
CDR3: CASSLDSPNEQFF